This T cell receptor beta chain appears in the sequencing data of a study of cytomegalovirus exposure and HLA in healthy donors. Study-level findings and limits: The investigators catalogued 150 to 200 TCR beta chains as cytomegalovirus-associated.

As to this clone: The target antigen is unknown.

Primers: 60 Vbeta forward and 13 Jbeta reverse. The data were produced by immunoSEQ multiplex PCR, yet TCRdb's version contains in-frame clones alone and is incomplete. The sample contains approximately 110,000 clones, 80% of which appear only once. This CDR3 comprises 12 residues. The V and J ends lost 2 bases and 4 bases respectively, with 8 bases between them. CDR1 GTSNPN and CDR2 SVGIG come from the germline V gene (reference sequence). The material sequenced was PBMCs. The gene calls are TRBV30 and TRBJ1-2, with D possibly matching TRBD1 (5 bases). This clonotype was sampled from a young man in good health and CMV-seropositive. This chain's CDR3 is CAWSWGAYGYTF. DNA of the CDR3: TGTGCCTGGAGTTGGGGCGCCTATGGCTACACCTTC.